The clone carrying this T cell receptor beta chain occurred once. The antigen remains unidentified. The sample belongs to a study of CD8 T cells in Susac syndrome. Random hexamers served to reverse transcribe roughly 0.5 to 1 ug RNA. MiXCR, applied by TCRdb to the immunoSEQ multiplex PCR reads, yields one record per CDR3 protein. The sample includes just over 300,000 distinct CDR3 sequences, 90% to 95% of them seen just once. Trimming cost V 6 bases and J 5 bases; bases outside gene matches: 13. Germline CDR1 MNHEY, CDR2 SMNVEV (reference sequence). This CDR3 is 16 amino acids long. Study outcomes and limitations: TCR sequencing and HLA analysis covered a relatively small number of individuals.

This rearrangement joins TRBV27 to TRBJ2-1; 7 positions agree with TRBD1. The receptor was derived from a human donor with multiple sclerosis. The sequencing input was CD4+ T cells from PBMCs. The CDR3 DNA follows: TGTGCCAGCAGCGCTGGGACCCTACAGGGGAACAATGAGCAGTTCTTC. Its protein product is CASSAGTLQGNNEQFF.